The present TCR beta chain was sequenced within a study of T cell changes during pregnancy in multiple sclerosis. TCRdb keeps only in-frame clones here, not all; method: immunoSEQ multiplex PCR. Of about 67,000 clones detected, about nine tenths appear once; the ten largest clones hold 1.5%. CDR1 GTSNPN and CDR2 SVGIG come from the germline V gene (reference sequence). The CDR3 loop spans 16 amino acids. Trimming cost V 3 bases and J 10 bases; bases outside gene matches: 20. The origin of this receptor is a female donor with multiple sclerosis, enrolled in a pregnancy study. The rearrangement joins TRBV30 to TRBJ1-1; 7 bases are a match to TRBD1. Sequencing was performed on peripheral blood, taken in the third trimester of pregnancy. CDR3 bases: TGTGCCTGGAGCCGCTGGCCCGGGACCGACAGGGCTCGAGCTTTCTTT. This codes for CAWSRWPGTDRARAFF.